The 9 T cell receptor beta chains in this list originate from one sample, sequenced in a study of T-cell memory formation after mild COVID-19. TCRdb passed the 5' RACE reads through MiXCR, listing each CDR3 protein once. The sample carries about 190,000 distinct CDR3 sequences, about a sixth recorded once. Sequencing used PBMCs or a T cell subset sorted from them (not recorded which). Every receptor here comes from an adult woman who had mild COVID-19 (a few samples of this study predate the infection). Cell type and time point are not known.

A few counts support this clonotype. The chain joins TRBV4-3 to TRBJ1-2; TRBD1 aligns across 9 bases. With V trimmed by 1 base and J by 7 bases, 10 bases remained unmatched. Germline lookup yields CDR1 LGHNA and CDR2 YSLEER. The CDR3 sequence is 16 residues long. CDR3 nucleotides: TGCGCCAGCAGCCAAGGCAGGCATGGGACAGGGTCTGGCTACACCTTC. Translating gives CASSQGRHGTGSGYTF.

J is TRBJ1-2 and V is TRBV6-2 or TRBV6-3; no firm D call. The CDR3 is 13 residues long. Trimming cost V 0 bases and J 4 bases, with 6 bases left between them. Germline V gene sequence: CDR1 MNHEY, CDR2 SVGEGT. CDR3 DNA: TGTGCCAGCAGTTACTCAGCGGTCTATGGCTACACCTTC. It codes for CASSYSAVYGYTF.

This clonotype has only one observation. The chain carries TRBV5-4 and TRBJ2-3; D is unresolved. Trimming pared 6 bases from V and 4 bases from J, leaving 15 bases between. The CDR3 contains 14 residues. Germline loops: CDR1 SGHNT, CDR2 YYREEE (reference sequence). This chain's CDR3 is CASTSRTSPDTQYF. Here the CDR3 DNA reads TGTGCCAGCACCTCCCGGACCTCCCCAGATACGCAGTATTTT.

This chain uses TRBV4-3 with TRBJ2-2; 8 bases map to TRBD1. Per germline, CDR1 LGHNA and CDR2 YSLEER. The CDR3 totals 16 residues. Germline trimming cut 1 base from V and 4 bases from J; bases unmatched to any gene: 5. The CDR3 loop is CASSQGTGLVTGELFF. The CDR3 DNA sequence: TGCGCCAGCAGCCAAGGGACAGGGTTGGTCACCGGGGAGCTGTTTTTT.

The gene calls are TRBV6-6 and TRBJ1-5, with TRBD1 matching over 8 bases. Per the germline V gene, CDR1 is MNHNY and CDR2 is SVGAGI (reference sequence). Unmatched junction bases numbered 4, after V lost 10 bases and J lost 5 bases. The CDR3 sequence is 12 residues long. DNA for the CDR3: TGTGCCACCACAGGGGGGGATCAGCCCCAGCATTTT. This codes for CATTGGDQPQHF.

V usage is TRBV12-3 or TRBV12-4 and J usage is TRBJ2-2, with D perhaps TRBD1 or TRBD2 (5 bases each). Trimming took off 6 bases at V and 4 bases at J, with 15 bases between the two ends. This CDR3 is 15 amino acids long. CDR3 protein: CASSYDSRGTGELFF. The CDR3 DNA is TGTGCCAGCAGCTACGACAGCCGGGGCACCGGGGAGCTGTTTTTT.

This clonotype showed up just a few times. The V gene is TRBV11-2, the J gene TRBJ2-3; the match to TRBD1 covers 7 bases. In germline, CDR1 is SGHAT, CDR2 FQNNGV. Germline trimming cut 0 bases from V and 4 bases from J; bases unmatched to any gene: 10. CDR3 length: 17 amino acids. CDR3 sequence reads: CASSLDEQGIRADTQYF. CDR3 DNA sequence: TGTGCCAGCAGCTTAGACGAACAGGGGATTCGCGCAGATACGCAGTATTTT. Using reference TRBV11-2 and TRBJ2-3 for the parts outside the CDR3, the full variable domain is EAGVAQSPRYKIIEKRQSVAFWCNPISGHATLYWYQQILGQGPKLLIQFQNNGVVDDSQLPKDRFSAERLKGVDSTLKIQPAKLEDSAVYLCASSLDEQGIRADTQYFGPGTRLTVL.

The rearrangement joins TRBV11-1 to TRBJ1-1, with D possibly TRBD1 on 6 matching bases. V was pared by 8 bases and J by 6 bases, with 10 bases between. The CDR3 spans 11 residues. From germline, CDR1 is SGHAT and CDR2 FQDESV (reference sequence). CDR3 in amino acids: CASQGFAEAFF. The CDR3 DNA reads as TGTGCCAGCCAGGGGTTTGCTGAAGCTTTCTTT.

Ten or more counts support this clonotype. The CDR3 region is CATSREASGGYEQYF. In DNA form, the CDR3 reads TGTGCCACCAGCAGAGAGGCTAGCGGGGGCTACGAGCAGTACTTC. V gene TRBV15 combines with J gene TRBJ2-7; TRBD2 matches 10 bases. V gave up 0 bases and J gave up 3 bases; unmatched junction bases: 2. The CDR3 consists of 15 residues. Per the germline V gene, CDR1 is LNHNV and CDR2 is YYDKDF (reference sequence).